This TCR beta chain was observed in a study of early T cells in non-severe SARS-CoV-2 infection. V was clipped by 1 base and J by 0 bases, with 13 bases between them. Germline CDR1 reads SGHTA; CDR2 reads FQGNSA. This CDR3 has 17 residues. This clonotype came up many times. Its target is unknown. Findings and caveats of the study: Database matching using VDJdb favored anti-spike CD8 responses, with private and CD4 specificities left missing.

The library protocol tagged individual cDNA molecules with unique molecular identifiers. Via MiXCR, TCRdb re-called the 5' RACE reads, giving one row per CDR3 protein. This repertoire shows roughly 61,000 distinct CDR3 sequences, 13% found once; its top ten account for about a tenth. The specimen comprised whole blood, sampled at baseline. This chain links TRBV7-2 with TRBJ2-4, with a weak D call TRBD1 (5 bases). The source is an adult who was a healthcare worker with PCR-confirmed SARS-CoV-2 infection or an uninfected control (not recorded which). Here the CDR3 reads CASSLEGAVLAKNIQYF. The CDR3 nucleotides read TGTGCCAGCAGCTTAGAAGGGGCGGTCTTAGCCAAAAACATTCAGTACTTC.